This T cell receptor (beta chain) came from a study of T cells in localized non-small cell lung cancer (dated by TCRdb to about 2020). Some background on the complete study: T cell repertoires of some 240 early-stage NSCLC patients were analyzed, with tumors being compared against uninvolved tumor-adjacent lungs. All 240 or so NSCLC patients in the cohort were treatment-naive and had localized lung tumors that were resected. The mean age of the NSCLC patients was roughly 70 years, with 120 to 150 men and about a hundred women.

At diagnosis, tumor, uninvolved tumor-adjacent lung and peripheral blood were collected and then preserved as a mix of FFPE and fresh-frozen material. Blood samples were analyzed as peripheral blood mononuclear cells for TCR repertoire profiling. What the authors observed across the whole study: Because multi-region tumor sequencing was not performed, intratumor heterogeneity could not be ruled out. Because of the exploratory design, TCR variables were selected using unadjusted p-values without false-discovery rate correction. Longer overall survival was associated with higher T cell density in blood, whereas shorter survival was associated with higher clonality in adjacent lung. The highest T cell clonality was observed in uninvolved tumor-adjacent lung, where clonality exceeded that of tumor, suggesting that antigenic responses were more focused in uninvolved tumor-adjacent lung. A median of around 57 of the top 100 tumor clones were detected in paired uninvolved adjacent lung, and 28 of these tumor clones were also found among the top 100 clones of the paired uninvolved adjacent lung.

As to this clone: Its antigen has not been determined. No much larger clonotype is one base removed from it; base qualities were not supplied.

V is cut back by 7 bases and J by 8 bases, with 10 bases in the junction unmatched. The germline V gene gives CDR1 as SGHRS and CDR2 as YFSETQ. The CDR3, from cysteine to phenylalanine, totals 14 residues. The retained sequence is limited to the CDR3, 42 bases, with the frame set at the first base. TCR beta CDR3 regions were sequenced from DNA using the immunoSEQ Assay. Per the original workflow: To compute T cell density, TCR beta template counts were normalized to usable DNA, which was estimated by amplifying housekeeping genes. Richness was estimated using the preseqR package, with extrapolation to 400,000 templates for PBMC samples and to 120,000 templates for tissue samples. Clonality was defined by subtracting Pielou's evenness from one. Tissue-enriched TCRs were identified through differential abundance testing performed on productive amino-acid clonotypes, with a minimum total count of 5 and an alpha of 0.1. The Jaccard Index and the Morisita Overlap Index were used to measure how much the repertoires overlapped between compartments. GLIPH clustered TCR beta CDR3s with public tetramer-defined viral CDR3s; viral motifs required at least three viral sequences plus V-gene enrichment. Entries here come from immuneACCESS through TCRdb and include only in-frame sequences with V and J called. Some clones fail to appear in such tables; in the studies checked, an unresolved V gene covers under half of the shortfall, and the cause of the remainder is unknown. V and J calls and clone size are copied from that table; D and trimming were computed from the DNA. This sample lists roughly 40,000 clones; about 76% were detected once. The ten top clones hold around 7.5% of the sample.

Specimen: peripheral blood mononuclear cells, collected before any cancer treatment. The TCR originated in a male donor at least 60 years old with stage II lung adenocarcinoma. The sequence joins TRBV5-1 to TRBJ1-4, with TRBD1 matching 8 junction bases. The DNA is as follows: TGCGCCAGCGCTACCGGCAGGGGGCGCGAAAAACTGTTTTTT. Its protein is CASATGRGREKLFF. Reference TRBV5-1 and TRBJ1-4 genes cover what lies past the CDR3, so the full variable domain is KAGVTQTPRYLIKTRGQQVTLSCSPISGHRSVSWYQQTPGQGLQFLFEYFSETQRNKGNFPGRFSGRQFSNSRSEMNVSTLELGDSALYLCASATGRGREKLFFGSGTQLSVL.